A selection of T cell receptor beta chains follows, all from one sample in a study of T cell repertoires in cytomegalovirus infection. Each CDR3 protein gets one entry after TCRdb re-called the reads with MiXCR. The sample contains roughly 190,000 distinct CDR3 sequences, roughly 9.8% of which appear only once. Sequenced material: PBMCs. These receptors were obtained from a human donor in good health (CMV status not recorded). Some clones in this sample may be carry-over from other donors' samples. CDR3s include the opening cysteine and the closing phenylalanine or tryptophan. The D gene is left open where the match is weak. Clone size appears in some rows only: once, few, many, or a class for an expanded clone.

abundance: many
v_gene: TRBV29-1
j_gene: TRBJ1-2
d_gene: .
CDR3aa: CSVEAPGPYGYTF
CDR3nt: TGCAGCGTTGAAGCACCGGGCCCATATGGCTACACCTTC

abundance: many
v_gene: TRBV7-2
j_gene: TRBJ1-1
d_gene: .
CDR3aa: CASSSRTANTEAFF
CDR3nt: TGTGCCAGCAGCTCGCGGACAGCGAACACTGAAGCTTTCTTT

abundance: .
v_gene: TRBV7-4
j_gene: TRBJ1-1
d_gene: .
CDR3aa: CASSSDGIWNTEAFF
CDR3nt: TGTGCCAGCAGCTCAGATGGGATTTGGAACACTGAAGCTTTCTTT

abundance: many
v_gene: TRBV7-8
j_gene: TRBJ2-3
d_gene: .
CDR3aa: CASSLTGSTDTQYF
CDR3nt: TGTGCCAGCAGCTTAACAGGGTCCACAGATACGCAGTATTTT

abundance: many
v_gene: TRBV11-2
j_gene: TRBJ2-5
d_gene: .
CDR3aa: CASRGGQLYQETQYF
CDR3nt: TGTGCCAGCCGCGGAGGACAGTTGTACCAAGAGACCCAGTACTTC

abundance: many
v_gene: TRBV7-2
j_gene: TRBJ1-1
d_gene: .
CDR3aa: CASSLRIWNTEAFF
CDR3nt: TGTGCCAGCAGCCTGCGTATTTGGAACACTGAAGCTTTCTTT

abundance: many
v_gene: TRBV20-1
j_gene: TRBJ2-3
d_gene: .
CDR3aa: CTSPYGGDTQYF
CDR3nt: TGCACCTCTCCCTATGGGGGAGATACGCAGTATTTT

abundance: many
v_gene: TRBV7-2
j_gene: TRBJ1-2
d_gene: .
CDR3aa: CASSLVRQALGGYTF
CDR3nt: TGTGCCAGCAGCTTAGTGAGACAGGCCTTGGGTGGCTACACCTTC

abundance: .
v_gene: TRBV29-1
j_gene: TRBJ2-7
d_gene: TRBD2
CDR3aa: CSVEVQRDSYEQYF
CDR3nt: TGCAGCGTTGAAGTTCAGCGGGACTCCTACGAGCAGTACTTC

abundance: many
v_gene: TRBV7-2
j_gene: TRBJ1-1
d_gene: .
CDR3aa: CASSSGTAEAFF
CDR3nt: TGTGCCAGCAGCTCCGGGACGGCTGAAGCTTTCTTT

abundance: few
v_gene: TRBV4-3
j_gene: TRBJ2-1
d_gene: .
CDR3aa: CASSQDPRNNEQFF
CDR3nt: TGCGCCAGCAGCCAAGATCCCCGGAACAATGAGCAGTTCTTC

abundance: many
v_gene: TRBV10-3
j_gene: TRBJ2-1
d_gene: TRBD2
CDR3aa: CAISESMAGAYNEQFF
CDR3nt: TGTGCCATCAGTGAGTCCATGGCGGGAGCCTACAATGAGCAGTTCTTC

abundance: many
v_gene: TRBV28
j_gene: TRBJ2-4
d_gene: .
CDR3aa: CASSETSLAKNIQYF
CDR3nt: TGTGCCAGCAGTGAGACTAGTCTAGCCAAAAACATTCAGTACTTC

abundance: .
v_gene: TRBV28
j_gene: TRBJ2-7
d_gene: .
CDR3aa: CASTAGDSNEQYF
CDR3nt: TGTGCCAGCACCGCCGGGGACTCAAACGAGCAGTACTTC

abundance: many
v_gene: TRBV11-2
j_gene: TRBJ2-1
d_gene: .
CDR3aa: CASSFSSGSYNEQFF
CDR3nt: TGTGCCAGCAGCTTCAGCTCCGGCTCCTACAATGAGCAGTTCTTC

abundance: .
v_gene: TRBV5-6
j_gene: TRBJ2-3
d_gene: .
CDR3aa: CASSSGSRRSTDTQYF
CDR3nt: TGTGCCAGCAGCTCGGGCAGTCGACGAAGCACAGATACGCAGTATTTT

abundance: few
v_gene: TRBV30
j_gene: TRBJ2-3
d_gene: TRBD2
CDR3aa: CAWSVVPSGGKDTQYF
CDR3nt: TGTGCCTGGAGTGTGGTCCCTAGCGGGGGGAAAGATACGCAGTATTTT

abundance: many
v_gene: TRBV6-2/TRBV6-3
j_gene: TRBJ1-1
d_gene: .
CDR3aa: CASSYSGGSTEAFF
CDR3nt: TGTGCCAGCAGTTACTCGGGGGGAAGCACTGAAGCTTTCTTT

abundance: many
v_gene: TRBV7-2
j_gene: TRBJ1-3
d_gene: TRBD1
CDR3aa: CASSSGTDHGNTIYF
CDR3nt: TGTGCCAGCAGCTCAGGGACAGACCACGGAAACACCATATATTTT

abundance: many
v_gene: TRBV12-3/TRBV12-4
j_gene: TRBJ2-2
d_gene: .
CDR3aa: CASSFLRGTGELFF
CDR3nt: TGTGCCAGCAGTTTCTTGCGGGGCACCGGGGAGCTGTTTTTT

abundance: many
v_gene: TRBV7-8
j_gene: TRBJ2-7
d_gene: TRBD2
CDR3aa: CASRPPSGKAAEQYF
CDR3nt: TGTGCCAGCAGGCCCCCTAGCGGGAAGGCAGCCGAGCAGTACTTC

abundance: many
v_gene: TRBV6-5
j_gene: TRBJ1-2
d_gene: .
CDR3aa: CASSYSTALGGDYTF
CDR3nt: TGTGCCAGCAGTTACTCGACGGCGCTTGGAGGGGACTACACCTTC

abundance: few
v_gene: TRBV20-1
j_gene: TRBJ1-6
d_gene: .
CDR3aa: CSARDHDRGLVNSPLHF
CDR3nt: TGCAGTGCTAGAGATCACGACCGGGGATTAGTTAATTCACCCCTCCACTTT

abundance: few
v_gene: TRBV7-9
j_gene: TRBJ2-3
d_gene: .
CDR3aa: CASSAQSGDTQYF
CDR3nt: TGTGCCAGCAGCGCCCAATCGGGAGATACGCAGTATTTT

abundance: many
v_gene: TRBV7-2
j_gene: TRBJ2-2
d_gene: .
CDR3aa: CASSLDGGGSGGELFF
CDR3nt: TGTGCCAGCAGCTTAGATGGGGGGGGCTCGGGCGGGGAGCTGTTTTTT

abundance: many
v_gene: TRBV6-2/TRBV6-3
j_gene: TRBJ1-1
d_gene: .
CDR3aa: CASKEGTEAFF
CDR3nt: TGTGCCAGCAAAGAGGGTACTGAAGCTTTCTTT

abundance: many
v_gene: TRBV11-2
j_gene: TRBJ1-1
d_gene: .
CDR3aa: CASSLGKMNTEAFF
CDR3nt: TGTGCCAGCAGCCTAGGGAAAATGAACACTGAAGCTTTCTTT

abundance: many
v_gene: TRBV12-3/TRBV12-4
j_gene: TRBJ2-7
d_gene: .
CDR3aa: CASSLATSYAEQYF
CDR3nt: TGTGCCAGCAGTTTAGCGACGTCTTACGCCGAGCAGTACTTC

abundance: .
v_gene: TRBV12-3/TRBV12-4
j_gene: TRBJ1-2
d_gene: TRBD1
CDR3aa: CASTQDRVSGYTF
CDR3nt: TGTGCCAGCACTCAAGACAGGGTGAGCGGCTACACCTTC

abundance: many
v_gene: TRBV7-6
j_gene: TRBJ2-7
d_gene: .
CDR3aa: CASSLTRGSYEQYF
CDR3nt: TGTGCCAGCAGCTTAACGCGGGGCTCCTACGAGCAGTACTTC

abundance: many
v_gene: TRBV24-1
j_gene: TRBJ1-1
d_gene: .
CDR3aa: CATSESGNTEAFF
CDR3nt: TGTGCCACCAGTGAGTCCGGGAACACTGAAGCTTTCTTT

abundance: many
v_gene: TRBV27
j_gene: TRBJ1-5
d_gene: TRBD1
CDR3aa: CASRPGQANQPQHF
CDR3nt: TGTGCCAGCAGACCAGGACAGGCGAATCAGCCCCAGCATTTT

abundance: many
v_gene: TRBV7-2
j_gene: TRBJ2-5
d_gene: .
CDR3aa: CASSFNRETQYF
CDR3nt: TGTGCCAGCAGCTTTAACAGGGAGACCCAGTACTTC

abundance: many
v_gene: TRBV7-2
j_gene: TRBJ2-1
d_gene: .
CDR3aa: CASSRGGLTYNEQFF
CDR3nt: TGTGCCAGCAGCCGAGGGGGATTAACCTACAATGAGCAGTTCTTC

abundance: many
v_gene: TRBV7-2
j_gene: TRBJ2-1
d_gene: TRBD1
CDR3aa: CASRQTGIDNEQFF
CDR3nt: TGTGCCAGCAGACAGACAGGGATCGACAATGAGCAGTTCTTC

abundance: .
v_gene: TRBV2
j_gene: TRBJ2-5
d_gene: TRBD1
CDR3aa: CASSEDRGLQETQYF
CDR3nt: TGTGCCAGCAGTGAAGACAGGGGGCTTCAAGAGACCCAGTACTTC

abundance: few
v_gene: TRBV9
j_gene: TRBJ2-2
d_gene: .
CDR3aa: CASSVAGLRISGELFF
CDR3nt: TGTGCCAGCAGCGTAGCGGGCTTACGGATCTCCGGGGAGCTGTTTTTT

abundance: .
v_gene: TRBV11-2
j_gene: TRBJ2-1
d_gene: .
CDR3aa: CASSFGGTYNEQFF
CDR3nt: TGTGCCAGCAGCTTCGGCGGGACGTACAATGAGCAGTTCTTC

abundance: many
v_gene: TRBV7-6
j_gene: TRBJ2-4
d_gene: TRBD1
CDR3aa: CASSRGQSAKNIQYF
CDR3nt: TGTGCCAGCAGCCGGGGACAGTCAGCCAAAAACATTCAGTACTTC

abundance: many
v_gene: TRBV28
j_gene: TRBJ1-1
d_gene: .
CDR3aa: CASRHRGQAFF
CDR3nt: TGTGCCAGCAGGCACCGGGGCCAAGCTTTCTTT

abundance: .
v_gene: TRBV30
j_gene: TRBJ1-1
d_gene: TRBD1
CDR3aa: CAWSVLSGTGADEAFF
CDR3nt: TGTGCCTGGAGTGTACTATCCGGGACAGGGGCAGACGAAGCTTTCTTT

abundance: many
v_gene: TRBV7-8
j_gene: TRBJ2-3
d_gene: TRBD2
CDR3aa: CASSLRWEGLTDTQYF
CDR3nt: TGTGCCAGCAGCTTAAGGTGGGAGGGCCTAACAGATACGCAGTATTTT

abundance: many
v_gene: TRBV11-1
j_gene: TRBJ2-3
d_gene: .
CDR3aa: CASSLGRSFTDTQYF
CDR3nt: TGTGCCAGCAGCTTGGGACGGAGTTTTACAGATACGCAGTATTTT

abundance: .
v_gene: TRBV20-1
j_gene: TRBJ1-2
d_gene: TRBD1
CDR3aa: CSASGQNYGYTF
CDR3nt: TGCAGTGCTTCGGGACAGAACTATGGCTACACCTTC

abundance: many
v_gene: TRBV7-2
j_gene: TRBJ2-2
d_gene: .
CDR3aa: CASNRGLEFTGELFF
CDR3nt: TGTGCCAGCAACCGCGGATTAGAGTTCACCGGGGAGCTGTTTTTT

abundance: .
v_gene: TRBV3-1
j_gene: TRBJ2-5
d_gene: .
CDR3aa: CASSPSSVVETQYF
CDR3nt: TGTGCCAGCAGCCCTAGTTCAGTCGTGGAGACCCAGTACTTC

abundance: .
v_gene: TRBV12-3/TRBV12-4
j_gene: TRBJ2-1
d_gene: TRBD2
CDR3aa: CASRGEGLASNEQFF
CDR3nt: TGTGCCAGCAGGGGGGAGGGACTAGCTTCCAATGAGCAGTTCTTC

abundance: many
v_gene: TRBV15
j_gene: TRBJ1-5
d_gene: .
CDR3aa: CATSSLTGGQPQHF
CDR3nt: TGTGCCACCAGCAGTTTAACAGGTGGTCAGCCCCAGCATTTT

abundance: many
v_gene: TRBV7-2
j_gene: TRBJ2-2
d_gene: .
CDR3aa: CASTIGGRNTGELFF
CDR3nt: TGTGCCAGCACCATCGGTGGGCGGAACACCGGGGAGCTGTTTTTT

abundance: .
v_gene: TRBV6-2/TRBV6-3
j_gene: TRBJ2-1
d_gene: .
CDR3aa: CASSYMAAGFHEQFF
CDR3nt: TGTGCCAGCAGTTATATGGCGGCAGGGTTTCATGAGCAGTTCTTC

abundance: .
v_gene: TRBV10-3
j_gene: TRBJ2-1
d_gene: .
CDR3aa: CAISVWGRDNEQFF
CDR3nt: TGTGCCATCAGTGTGTGGGGCCGAGACAATGAGCAGTTCTTC

abundance: few
v_gene: TRBV5-6
j_gene: TRBJ2-1
d_gene: .
CDR3aa: CASSFNHNEQFF
CDR3nt: TGTGCCAGCAGCTTTAACCACAATGAGCAGTTCTTC

abundance: many
v_gene: TRBV7-3
j_gene: TRBJ1-2
d_gene: TRBD1
CDR3aa: CASSRTGGGYGYTF
CDR3nt: TGTGCCAGCAGCCGTACAGGGGGCGGCTATGGCTACACCTTC

abundance: many
v_gene: TRBV28
j_gene: TRBJ1-1
d_gene: .
CDR3aa: CASTLSMNTEAFF
CDR3nt: TGTGCCAGCACCTTAAGTATGAACACTGAAGCTTTCTTT

abundance: many
v_gene: TRBV7-9
j_gene: TRBJ2-3
d_gene: .
CDR3aa: CASSLGGTSIDTQYF
CDR3nt: TGTGCCAGCAGCTTAGGTGGGACCAGCATAGATACGCAGTATTTT